What follows are 24 T cell receptor beta chains derived from one specimen sequenced in a study of T cells in Graves' hyperthyroidism and ophthalmopathy. Researchers amplified the TCR beta CDR3 regions from RNA transcripts. With the HTBI primer set, the TCR CDR3 went through a first round of RT-PCR. TCRdb reprocessed the multiplex PCR reads via MiXCR and lists one record per CDR3 protein. The sample consists of approximately 600,000 distinct CDR3 sequences, approximately 15% of them appearing once. The source material was blood. Receptor source: a woman aged 18-35 years with Graves' ophthalmopathy.

This clonotype was picked up many times. The chain employs TRBV6-1 and TRBJ1-5; D unclear. This CDR3 region has 15 residues. Germline assignment: CDR1 MNHNS and CDR2 SASEGT. Trimming shortened V by 1 base and J by 3 bases, and 10 bases separated the two germline ends. This CDR3 is CASSEGWQVNQPQHF. In DNA, the CDR3 is TGTGCCAGCAGTGAAGGGTGGCAGGTCAATCAGCCCCAGCATTTT.

This clonotype was recorded at least ten times. V is TRBV18 and J is TRBJ1-2; 8 bases are a match to TRBD1. The CDR3 length is 14 residues. CDR1 is KGHSH and CDR2 is LQKENI in the germline V gene. Trimming removed 1 base from V and 6 bases from J; junction bases left unmatched: 4. The CDR3 region is CASSPQDRADGYTF. The CDR3 DNA is TGTGCCAGCTCACCACAGGACAGGGCGGATGGCTACACCTTC.

The table lists this clonotype with many counts. The V and J genes are TRBV5-1 and TRBJ2-7; no firm D call. Germline V CDR1 and CDR2: SGHRS, YFSETQ. The CDR3 spans 16 residues. V lost 0 bases and J 3 bases, leaving 16 bases between the germline ends. The chain's CDR3 is CASSLGTNIPNYEQYF. Written as DNA, the CDR3 is TGCGCCAGCAGCTTGGGGACCAACATACCAAACTACGAGCAGTACTTC.

Points on this clonotype: A read error may produce the germline difference seen at one junction end. V is TRBV3-1 and J is TRBJ2-7, with 10 positions matching TRBD1. Germline V gene sequence: CDR1 LGHDT, CDR2 YNNKEL (reference sequence). The CDR3 spans 16 residues. The CDR3 sequence: CAGSQDRGQGTYEQHF. DNA for the CDR3: TGTGCCGGCAGCCAAGATAGGGGACAGGGGACGTACGAGCAGCACTTC.

This clonotype occurred many times. The gene calls are TRBV7-2 and TRBJ2-5; D not certain. The CDR3 is made up of 14 amino acids. Trimming shortened V by 5 bases and J by 5 bases, and 15 bases separated the two germline ends. Per the germline V gene, CDR1 is SGHTA and CDR2 is FQGNSA. The chain's CDR3 is CASSLVGKGETQYF. The CDR3 region has the DNA TGTGCCAGCAGCCTGGTGGGGAAAGGGGAGACCCAGTACTTC.

This clonotype was observed a handful of times. This rearrangement joins TRBV5-6 to TRBJ1-4; D is unclear. The CDR3 length is 17 residues. Germline V lookup: CDR1 SGHDT, CDR2 YYEEEE. V lost 0 bases and J 0 bases, leaving 12 bases between the germline ends. This CDR3 is CASSLDGLLSTNEKLFF. As DNA, the CDR3 is TGTGCCAGCAGCTTGGACGGGCTTCTTTCAACTAATGAAAAACTGTTTTTT.

The rearrangement uses TRBV3-1 and TRBJ1-2; D is ambiguous. The germline CDR1 and CDR2 sequences are LGHDT and YNNKEL (reference sequence). CDR3 size: 15 residues. The V gene lost 0 bases and the J gene lost 7 bases, with 15 bases spanning the gap. Here the CDR3 reads CASSQDGLWDSGYTF. CDR3 DNA sequence: TGTGCCAGCAGCCAAGACGGACTTTGGGATAGTGGCTACACCTTC.

This clonotype was seen more than once but under ten times. V and J are TRBV29-1 and TRBJ1-2; TRBD1 agrees at 7 bases. Germline V lookup: CDR1 SQVTM, CDR2 ANQGSEA. J was trimmed by 10 bases and V by 1 base; bases with no gene match: 12. The CDR3 runs to 14 residues. CDR3 region: CSVEVSLGTAHYTF. The CDR3 nucleotides are TGCAGCGTTGAAGTCTCCCTTGGGACAGCCCACTACACCTTC.

This clonotype was picked up many times. The chain recombines TRBV6-1 with TRBJ2-7; 15 nucleotides align to TRBD2. This CDR3 has 16 amino acids. The V gene's germline CDR1 is MNHNS and CDR2 SASEGT. V trimming: 5 bases; J trimming: 4 bases; junction bases outside the gene matches: 6. The CDR3 spells CASSYPGTSGRYEQYF. The CDR3, as DNA: TGTGCCAGCAGTTACCCCGGGACTAGCGGGAGGTACGAGCAGTACTTC.

This clonotype appeared many times. The gene calls are TRBV28 and TRBJ1-2, with a possible D match to TRBD1 (5 bases). Trimming cost V 2 bases and J 6 bases, with 13 bases left between them. The CDR3 consists of 14 residues. Germline CDR1 reads MDHEN; CDR2 reads SYDVKM. The CDR3 bases are TGTGCCAGCAGTTTAGAATCCCGAGGGGATGGCTACACCTTC. It specifies CASSLESRGDGYTF.

CDR3 DNA sequence: TGCGCCAGCAGCCACCTCACAGGGCAGGGGGCATCTGGGGCCAACGTCCTGACTTTC. This gives the protein CASSHLTGQGASGANVLTF. The chain is built from TRBV4-3 and TRBJ2-6; 8 bases align to TRBD1. V lost 3 bases, J lost 1 base, and 11 bases stayed unmatched. Germline CDR1 and CDR2: LGHNA and YSLEER. The CDR3 consists of 19 residues.

The rearrangement uses TRBV7-9 and TRBJ2-1; maybe TRBD2 (6 bases). The CDR3 runs 16 residues. Per the germline V gene, CDR1 is SEHNR and CDR2 is FQNEAQ (reference sequence). Deletions cut 1 base from V and 6 bases from J, with 16 bases between. CDR3 amino acids: CASSLDKRVRSNEQFF. In nucleotides, the CDR3 is TGTGCCAGCAGCTTAGATAAGCGGGTGAGGAGCAATGAGCAGTTCTTC.

This clonotype was counted a few times. The chain couples TRBV6-9 to TRBJ2-7, with D perhaps assigned TRBD1 or TRBD2 (5 bases each). V was trimmed by 3 bases and J by 7 bases, leaving 13 bases between them. Germline values: CDR1 MNHGY, CDR2 SVAAGI. The CDR3 extends over 13 amino acids. CDR3 amino acids: CASSYAAGSEQYF. CDR3 in DNA: TGTGCCAGCAGTTACGCGGCAGGGAGTGAGCAGTACTTC.

This clonotype appeared many times. The CDR3 region is CASSLGKQGGYGYTF. The CDR3 DNA follows: TGTGCCAGCAGCTTAGGCAAGCAGGGTGGATATGGCTACACCTTC. This chain connects TRBV13 to TRBJ1-2; maybe TRBD1 (5 bases). CDR3 length: 15 amino acids. The V gene lost 0 bases and the J gene lost 5 bases, with 13 bases spanning the gap. Germline loops: CDR1 PRHDT, CDR2 FYEKMQ (reference sequence).

The sample holds many counts of this clonotype. The CDR3 nucleotides are TGTGCCAGCAGTGAAAAGGCCCCCCTCGGTGAGCAGTTCTTC. It codes for CASSEKAPLGEQFF. This chain uses TRBV2 with TRBJ2-1; D is undetermined. V lost 2 bases to trimming and J lost 9 bases, with 14 bases between them. Germline CDR1 reads SNHLY; CDR2 reads FYNNEI. The CDR3 loop spans 14 amino acids. Full variable domain (missing parts from reference TRBV2 and TRBJ2-1): EPEVTQTPSHQVTQMGQEVILRCVPISNHLYFYWYRQILGQKVEFLVSFYNNEISEKSEIFDDQFSVERPDGSNFTLKIRSTKLEDSAMYFCASSEKAPLGEQFFGPGTRLTVL.

CDR3 DNA sequence: TGCGCCAGCAGCCTCTTAGCGGGGAACTACGAGCAGTACTTC. It translates to CASSLLAGNYEQYF. V usage is TRBV5-1 and J usage is TRBJ2-7; 8 positions agree with TRBD2. Germline V gene sequence: CDR1 SGHRS, CDR2 YFSETQ. This CDR3 is 14 amino acids long. J gave up 3 bases and V 4 bases, and 6 bases lay outside the gene matches.

This clonotype showed up many times. This chain links TRBV6-1 with TRBJ2-2; D gene unclear. V shed 8 bases and J shed 1 base, with 5 bases lying between them. The CDR3 runs to 12 residues. The germline V gene has CDR1 MNHNS and CDR2 SASEGT. As DNA, the CDR3 is TGTGCCAGCGAGGAGAACACCGGGGAGCTGTTTTTT. It specifies CASEENTGELFF.

The table lists this clonotype with a few counts. The chain has TRBV28 and TRBJ1-2; D gene ambiguous. The CDR3 is 12 amino acids. V lost 3 bases to trimming and J lost 5 bases, with 7 bases between them. Germline-derived CDR1 and CDR2 are MDHEN and SYDVKM. The CDR3 DNA reads TGTGCCAGCAGTTTGAACCCTTATGGCTACACCTTC. It yields the protein CASSLNPYGYTF.

This sequence joins TRBV7-2 and TRBJ2-3, with D possibly TRBD1 on 8 matching bases. Germline values: CDR1 SGHTA, CDR2 FQGNSA. The CDR3 is 17 residues long. V lost 7 bases to trimming and J lost 0 bases, with 20 bases between them. In DNA form, the CDR3 reads TGTGCCAGCACCAAACAGGGGGAGGGCCTTAGCACAGATACGCAGTATTTT. Translated, it gives CASTKQGEGLSTDTQYF.

Many counts were recorded for this clonotype. The CDR3 DNA sequence: TGTGCCAGCCCCGCCACTAGTAGCGGGATCATATCCGAGCAGTACTTC. Translated: CASPATSSGIISEQYF. The chain links TRBV28 to TRBJ2-7; 8 nucleotides agree with TRBD2. From germline, CDR1 is MDHEN and CDR2 SYDVKM. V lost 8 bases and J lost 6; bases outside the gene matches: 18. The CDR3 extends over 16 amino acids. The whole variable domain, filled in from reference TRBV28 and TRBJ2-7, reads DVKVTQSSRYLVKRTGEKVFLECVQDMDHENMFWYRQDPGLGLRLIYFSYDVKMKEKGDIPEGYSVSREKKERFSLILESASTNQTSMYLCASPATSSGIISEQYFGPGTRLTVT.

V gene TRBV5-5 combines with J gene TRBJ1-3, with D maybe TRBD1 (6 bases). This CDR3 is 18 amino acids long. Germline CDR1 SGHKS, CDR2 YYEKEE (reference sequence). The germline V and J ends were trimmed by 2 bases and 1 base, with 19 bases remaining between them. The chain's CDR3 is CASSLRPWTAESGNTIYF. Here the CDR3 DNA reads TGTGCCAGCAGCTTACGGCCTTGGACAGCCGAATCTGGAAACACCATATATTTT.

This clonotype was picked up one time. The J gene is TRBJ2-1, the V gene TRBV28; 7 bases line up with TRBD2. Germline V gives CDR1 MDHEN, CDR2 SYDVKM. Germline trimming cut 6 bases from V and 1 base from J; bases unmatched to any gene: 12. The length of the CDR3 is 17 residues. As DNA, the CDR3 is TGTGCCAGCAGCTCACTTAGCGGGTATAGTTCCTACAATGAGCAGTTCTTC. Translated: CASSSLSGYSSYNEQFF.

The rearrangement uses TRBV11-3 and TRBJ2-2; unclear D gene. Germline CDR1 is SGHNT and CDR2 is YENEEA. The CDR3 spans 17 residues. V was trimmed by 3 bases and J by 1 base, leaving 15 bases between them. This chain's CDR3 is CASSFPSRELNTGELFF. CDR3 DNA: TGTGCCAGCAGCTTTCCCTCACGAGAGTTGAACACCGGGGAGCTGTTTTTT.

The V call is TRBV27, the J call TRBJ2-5; 9 nucleotides agree with TRBD2. The germline V gene encodes CDR1 MNHEY and CDR2 SMNVEV (reference sequence). The CDR3 runs 14 residues. V gave up 5 bases and J gave up 4 bases; unmatched junction bases: 5. In nucleotides, the CDR3 is TGTGCCAGCAGTCCCTTAGCGGGAGCAGAGACCCAGTACTTC. This codes for CASSPLAGAETQYF.